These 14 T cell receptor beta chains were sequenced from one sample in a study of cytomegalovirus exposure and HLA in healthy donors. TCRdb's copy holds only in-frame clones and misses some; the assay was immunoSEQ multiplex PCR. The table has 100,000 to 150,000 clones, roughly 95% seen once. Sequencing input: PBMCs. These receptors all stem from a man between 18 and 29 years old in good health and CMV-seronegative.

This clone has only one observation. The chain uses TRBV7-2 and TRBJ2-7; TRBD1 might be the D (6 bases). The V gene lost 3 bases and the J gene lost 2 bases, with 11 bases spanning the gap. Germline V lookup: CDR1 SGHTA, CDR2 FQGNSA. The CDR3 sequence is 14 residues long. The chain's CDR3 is CASSLGDNTYEQYF. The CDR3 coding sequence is TGTGCCAGCAGCTTGGGGGACAACACCTACGAGCAGTACTTC. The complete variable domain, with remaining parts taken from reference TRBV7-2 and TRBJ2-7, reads GAGVSQSPSNKVTEKGKDVELRCDPISGHTALYWYRQSLGQGLEFLIYFQGNSAPDKSGLPSDRFSAERTGGSVSTLTIQRTQQEDSAVYLCASSLGDNTYEQYFGPGTRLTVT.

The DNA of the CDR3 is TGTGCCAGCAGACAGGGCAACCTTAACTATGGCTACACCTTC. It encodes CASRQGNLNYGYTF. J is TRBJ1-2 and V is TRBV28; D might be TRBD1 (6 bases). The V end lost 6 bases, the J end lost 1 base, and 12 bases lay between the germline ends. Germline CDR1 and CDR2: MDHEN and SYDVKM. CDR3 length: 14 amino acids.

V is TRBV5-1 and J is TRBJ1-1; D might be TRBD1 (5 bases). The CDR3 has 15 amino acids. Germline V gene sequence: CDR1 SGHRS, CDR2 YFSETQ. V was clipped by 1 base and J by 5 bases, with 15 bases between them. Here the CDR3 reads CASSLTPGWDTEAFF. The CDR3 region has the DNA TGCGCCAGCAGCTTGACCCCAGGGTGGGATACTGAAGCTTTCTTT. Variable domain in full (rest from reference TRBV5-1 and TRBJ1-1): KAGVTQTPRYLIKTRGQQVTLSCSPISGHRSVSWYQQTPGQGLQFLFEYFSETQRNKGNFPGRFSGRQFSNSRSEMNVSTLELGDSALYLCASSLTPGWDTEAFFGQGTRLTVV.

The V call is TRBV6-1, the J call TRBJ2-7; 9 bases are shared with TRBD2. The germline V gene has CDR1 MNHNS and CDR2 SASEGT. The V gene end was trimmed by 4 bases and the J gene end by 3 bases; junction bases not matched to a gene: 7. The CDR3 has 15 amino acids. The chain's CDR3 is CASSVLAGQYYEQYF. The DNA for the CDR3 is TGTGCCAGCAGTGTTCTAGCGGGACAGTACTACGAGCAGTACTTC.

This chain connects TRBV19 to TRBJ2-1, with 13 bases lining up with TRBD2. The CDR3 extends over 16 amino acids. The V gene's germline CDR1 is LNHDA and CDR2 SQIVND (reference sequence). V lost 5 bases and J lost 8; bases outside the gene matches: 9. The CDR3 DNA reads TGTGCCAGTAGTTCCCGGACTAGCGGGAGCCCCGATGAGCAGTTCTTC. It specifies CASSSRTSGSPDEQFF.

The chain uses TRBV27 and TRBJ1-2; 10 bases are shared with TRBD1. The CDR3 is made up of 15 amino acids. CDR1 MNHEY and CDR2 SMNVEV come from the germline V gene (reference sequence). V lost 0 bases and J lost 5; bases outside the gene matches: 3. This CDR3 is CASSLSTGGIYGYTF. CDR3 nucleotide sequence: TGTGCCAGCAGTTTATCGACAGGGGGCATTTATGGCTACACCTTC.

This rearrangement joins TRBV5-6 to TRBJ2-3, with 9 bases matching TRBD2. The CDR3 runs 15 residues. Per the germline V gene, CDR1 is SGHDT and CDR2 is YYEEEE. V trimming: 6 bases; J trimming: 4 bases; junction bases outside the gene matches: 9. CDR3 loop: CASTDGTSPSDTQYF. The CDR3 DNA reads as TGTGCCAGCACCGACGGGACTAGCCCTTCAGATACGCAGTATTTT.

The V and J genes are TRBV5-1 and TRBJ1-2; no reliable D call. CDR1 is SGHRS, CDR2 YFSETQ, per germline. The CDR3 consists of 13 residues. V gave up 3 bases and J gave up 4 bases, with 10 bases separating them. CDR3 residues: CASSSSTSYGYTF. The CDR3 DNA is TGCGCCAGCAGCTCGTCAACTTCCTATGGCTACACCTTC.

CDR3 DNA sequence: TGTGCCAGTAGTATCGAGGGCCTCCGGCGAACAGATACGCAGTATTTT. It specifies CASSIEGLRRTDTQYF. V is TRBV19 and J is TRBJ2-3; possible D gene TRBD2, 5 bases. V dropped 3 bases and J dropped 3 bases, with 16 bases sitting between them. Germline V lookup: CDR1 LNHDA, CDR2 SQIVND (reference sequence). The CDR3 covers 16 residues.

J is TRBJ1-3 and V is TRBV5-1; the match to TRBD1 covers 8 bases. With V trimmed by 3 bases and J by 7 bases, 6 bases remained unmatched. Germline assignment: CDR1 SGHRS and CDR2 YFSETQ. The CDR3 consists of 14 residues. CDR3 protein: CASSSGGQANTIYF. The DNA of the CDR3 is TGCGCCAGCAGCTCGGGGGGACAGGCCAACACCATATATTTT.

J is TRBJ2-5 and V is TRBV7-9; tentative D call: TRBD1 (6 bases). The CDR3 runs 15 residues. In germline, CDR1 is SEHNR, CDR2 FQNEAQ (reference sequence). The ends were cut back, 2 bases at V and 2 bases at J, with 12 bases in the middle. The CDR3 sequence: CASSLSRDTQETQYF. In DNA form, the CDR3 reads TGTGCCAGCAGCTTATCCCGGGACACACAAGAGACCCAGTACTTC.

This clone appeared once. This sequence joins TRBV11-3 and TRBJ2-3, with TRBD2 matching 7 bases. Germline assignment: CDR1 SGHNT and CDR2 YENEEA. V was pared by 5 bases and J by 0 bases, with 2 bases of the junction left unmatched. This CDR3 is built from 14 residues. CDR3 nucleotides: TGTGCCAGCAGCGATAGCGGGAGCACAGATACGCAGTATTTT. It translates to CASSDSGSTDTQYF.

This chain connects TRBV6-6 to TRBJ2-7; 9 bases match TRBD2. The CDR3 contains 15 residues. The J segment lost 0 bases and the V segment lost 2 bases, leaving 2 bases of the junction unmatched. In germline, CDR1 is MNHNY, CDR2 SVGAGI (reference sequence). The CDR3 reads CASSYGLANSYEQYF. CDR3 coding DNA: TGTGCCAGCAGTTACGGACTAGCGAACTCCTACGAGCAGTACTTC.

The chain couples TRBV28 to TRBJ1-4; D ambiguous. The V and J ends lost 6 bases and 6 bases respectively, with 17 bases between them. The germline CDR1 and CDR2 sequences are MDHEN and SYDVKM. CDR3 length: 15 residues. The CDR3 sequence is CASRDPGKADEKLFF. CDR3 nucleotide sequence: TGTGCCAGCAGGGATCCGGGAAAGGCGGATGAAAAACTGTTTTTT.